The rows below give T cell receptor beta chains drawn from one sample of a study of blood T cell repertoires in COVID-19. The protocol was immunoSEQ multiplex PCR, while the TCRdb copy is restricted to in-frame clones and leaves out a portion. This repertoire shows a few hundred thousand clones, about four fifths found once; its top ten account for more than 1.5%. Sequenced sample: peripheral blood. These receptors originate from a man aged 25 to 45 who had recovered from COVID-19. Each CDR3 is given with its conserved first and last residue.

TRBV15	TRBJ1-4	CATSRDVGPTNEKLFF
TRBV27	TRBJ2-2	CASSPKTGRELFF
TRBV5-4	TRBJ2-4	CASSQRGLDIQYF
TRBV5-1	TRBJ2-5	CASSGDMGETQYF
TRBV12-3/TRBV12-4	TRBJ2-7	CASRRTTYEQYF
TRBV2	TRBJ1-4	CASSRDFTLSEKLFF
TRBV4-1	TRBJ1-2	CASSPSRDNYGYTF
TRBV28	TRBJ1-1	CASSVGQGWTEAFF
TRBV5-1	TRBJ1-6	CASSRGDGGSPLHF
TRBV27	TRBJ1-6	CASSLRTRGSPLHF
TRBV2	TRBJ2-1	CASSEWRERLNNEQFF
TRBV7-9	TRBJ1-4	CASSSSGFGEKLFF
TRBV28	TRBJ2-5	CASRGSRDRETQYF